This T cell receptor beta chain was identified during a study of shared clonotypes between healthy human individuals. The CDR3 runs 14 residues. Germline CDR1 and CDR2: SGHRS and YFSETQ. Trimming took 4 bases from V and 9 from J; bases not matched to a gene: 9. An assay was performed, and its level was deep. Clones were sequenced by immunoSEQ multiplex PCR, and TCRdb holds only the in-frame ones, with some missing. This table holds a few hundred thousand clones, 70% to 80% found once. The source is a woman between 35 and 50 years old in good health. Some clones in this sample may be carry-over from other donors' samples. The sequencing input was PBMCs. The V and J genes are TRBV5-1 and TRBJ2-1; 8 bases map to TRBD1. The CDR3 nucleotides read TGCGCCAGCAGCCAGGACAGGGTCCGCAGTGAGCAGTTCTTC. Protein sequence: CASSQDRVRSEQFF.